The 11 T cell receptor beta chains below all came from one sample that was sequenced in a study of T cell changes during pregnancy in multiple sclerosis. Using immunoSEQ multiplex PCR, the repertoire was profiled, and TCRdb retains in-frame clones only, with some absent. The data contain tens of thousands of clones, roughly 94% of them seen just once; the ten biggest clones take up under 2%. This sample comprised peripheral blood, obtained after pregnancy. Receptor source: a female donor in good health, enrolled as a control in a pregnancy study.

The chain carries TRBV7-2 and TRBJ2-5, with 10 bases identical to TRBD2. After removal of 1 base from V and 4 bases from J, the junction contained 6 bases not matched to a gene. The CDR3 totals 16 residues. Germline CDR1 is SGHTA and CDR2 is FQGNSA. The CDR3 region has the DNA TGTGCCAGCAGCTTAGGAGCGGGAGGGCCGAGAGAGACCCAGTACTTC. Amino acids: CASSLGAGGPRETQYF.

This chain links TRBV7-2 with TRBJ1-5; no clear D gene. The V gene lost 4 bases and the J gene lost 7 bases, with 14 bases spanning the gap. CDR3 length: 14 amino acids. The germline V gene has CDR1 SGHTA and CDR2 FQGNSA. CDR3 loop: CASSYIRVRQPQHF. The CDR3 DNA reads as TGTGCCAGCAGCTACATCCGGGTCCGGCAGCCCCAGCATTTT.

The gene calls are TRBV11-1 and TRBJ2-7; TRBD2 matches at 7 bases. This CDR3 has 14 amino acids. Per germline, CDR1 SGHAT and CDR2 FQDESV (reference sequence). V shed 8 bases, J shed 1 base, and the junction held 8 bases outside the gene matches. The CDR3 region is CASEEGGPSYEQYF. Here the CDR3 DNA reads TGTGCCAGCGAAGAGGGAGGGCCGTCCTACGAGCAGTACTTC.

The chain has TRBV5-1 and TRBJ2-1; TRBD2 aligns across 9 bases. The CDR3 contains 15 residues. Losses at the gene ends were 2 bases for V and 6 bases for J; bases not matched to a gene: 6. Germline loops: CDR1 SGHRS, CDR2 YFSETQ. The chain's CDR3 is CASSLAGGLGNEQFF. The CDR3, as DNA: TGCGCCAGCAGCTTAGCGGGAGGACTTGGCAATGAGCAGTTCTTC.

The chain couples TRBV11-2 to TRBJ2-7, with D tentatively TRBD1 (5 bases). Germline CDR1 is SGHAT and CDR2 is FQNNGV. Trimming pared 0 bases from V and 0 bases from J, leaving 9 bases between. The CDR3 loop spans 15 amino acids. The CDR3 sequence: CASSLEQVPSYEQYF. Written as DNA, the CDR3 is TGTGCCAGCAGCTTAGAACAGGTCCCCTCCTACGAGCAGTACTTC.

The rearrangement links TRBV5-1 to TRBJ2-3; D ambiguous. Germline lookup yields CDR1 SGHRS and CDR2 YFSETQ. V was trimmed by 5 bases and J by 0 bases, leaving 10 bases between them. CDR3 length: 14 residues. The CDR3 nucleotides are TGCGCCAGCAGTCACCCCGGGAGCACAGATACGCAGTATTTT. Protein product: CASSHPGSTDTQYF. Looking up the rest from reference TRBV5-1 and TRBJ2-3 gives the full variable domain: KAGVTQTPRYLIKTRGQQVTLSCSPISGHRSVSWYQQTPGQGLQFLFEYFSETQRNKGNFPGRFSGRQFSNSRSEMNVSTLELGDSALYLCASSHPGSTDTQYFGPGTRLTVL.

The genes are TRBV10-3 and TRBJ2-1, with 7 bases aligning to TRBD2. The CDR3 is made up of 12 amino acids. Per the germline V gene, CDR1 is ENHRY and CDR2 is SYGVKD. Trimming took 4 bases from V and 7 from J; bases not matched to a gene: 1. The CDR3: CAISGGGNEQFF. The CDR3 coding sequence is TGTGCCATCAGTGGGGGAGGGAATGAGCAGTTCTTC.

J is TRBJ1-2 and V is TRBV6-5; maybe TRBD1 (5 bases). V was cut by 7 bases and J by 0 bases, with 12 bases left in between. Germline loops: CDR1 MNHEY, CDR2 SVGAGI. The CDR3 contains 14 residues. CDR3 region: CASTNGRANYGYTF. The CDR3 DNA sequence: TGTGCCAGCACGAACGGCAGGGCTAACTATGGCTACACCTTC.

This clone appeared a single time. J is TRBJ1-1 and V is TRBV2, with 7 bases identical to TRBD1. The CDR3 has 14 residues. Germline V gene lookup returns CDR1 SNHLY and CDR2 FYNNEI. The J segment lost 1 base and the V segment lost 5 bases, leaving 4 bases of the junction unmatched. CDR3 region: CASSHGTANTEAFF. For the CDR3, the DNA is TGTGCCAGCAGTCATGGGACAGCGAACACTGAAGCTTTCTTT. The whole variable domain, remainder taken from reference TRBV2 and TRBJ1-1, is EPEVTQTPSHQVTQMGQEVILRCVPISNHLYFYWYRQILGQKVEFLVSFYNNEISEKSEIFDDQFSVERPDGSNFTLKIRSTKLEDSAMYFCASSHGTANTEAFFGQGTRLTVV.

This clone was seen a few times. The chain couples TRBV7-9 to TRBJ2-3; 14 bases line up with TRBD2. CDR1 is SEHNR and CDR2 is FQNEAQ in the germline V gene (reference sequence). CDR3 length equals 16 residues. V lost 3 bases and J lost 2; bases outside the gene matches: 1. The CDR3 reads CASSLTSGRATDTQYF. The CDR3 DNA reads TGTGCCAGCAGCTTGACTAGCGGGAGGGCCACAGATACGCAGTATTTT.

The rearrangement uses TRBV28 and TRBJ2-7, with TRBD2 identical over 8 bases. The CDR3 loop spans 16 amino acids. Germline CDR1 and CDR2: MDHEN and SYDVKM. Germline trimming cut 8 bases from V and 5 bases from J; bases unmatched to any gene: 17. CDR3 protein: CASGLISGTRVNEQYF. The CDR3 DNA follows: TGTGCCAGCGGTCTAATATCCGGGACTAGAGTCAACGAGCAGTACTTC. The full variable domain, its missing parts supplied by reference TRBV28 and TRBJ2-7, is DVKVTQSSRYLVKRTGEKVFLECVQDMDHENMFWYRQDPGLGLRLIYFSYDVKMKEKGDIPEGYSVSREKKERFSLILESASTNQTSMYLCASGLISGTRVNEQYFGPGTRLTVT.